The entry below gives a single TCR beta chain sequence along with its context. Its antigen is not known. This entry comes from a study of cytomegalovirus exposure and HLA in healthy donors. The study's findings and limits: A later analysis found most CMV-associated TCR beta chains apparently HLA-restricted.

The CDR3 has 15 amino acids. Trimming pared 3 bases from V and 6 bases from J, leaving 15 bases between. Per germline, CDR1 SGHDT and CDR2 YYEEEE. The donors (healthy individuals) were bone marrow donors. Use of 60 Vbeta and 13 Jbeta primers characterized the PCR. Sequencing used immunoSEQ multiplex PCR; TCRdb keeps in-frame clones, though not all of them. The sample yields about 130,000 clones, roughly 74% seen once. The clonotype originates from a male donor in good health and CMV-seronegative. Sequenced: PBMCs. The chain couples TRBV5-6 to TRBJ1-4; weak D call: TRBD1 (5 bases). The CDR3 loop reads CASSSRRRGDEKLFF. The CDR3 DNA is TGTGCCAGCAGCTCCCGGAGGAGGGGCGATGAAAAACTGTTTTTT.